The clone carrying this T cell receptor (beta chain) was seen more than once but under ten times. The CDR3 is 14 residues long. Germline V CDR1 and CDR2: LGHNA, YNFKEQ. With 3 bases removed from V and 0 bases from J, the gap between germline ends came to 8 bases. This sample was taken from a study of blood T cell repertoires in COVID-19. In the study overall: T cells, B-cell-depleted T cells, or PBMCs provided the cDNA or gDNA that served as material.

The method was immunoSEQ multiplex PCR; TCRdb's version includes in-frame clones alone and lacks a portion of them. The sample shows more than 150,000 clones, roughly 80% of them seen only once. This sequence joins TRBV4-2 and TRBJ1-2; D is possibly TRBD1 (5 bases). Sequenced: peripheral blood. The sequence derives from a human donor in a cohort sampled during active COVID-19. CDR3 DNA: TGTGCCAGCAGCCATGACAGTACTAACTATGGCTACACCTTC. Protein sequence: CASSHDSTNYGYTF.